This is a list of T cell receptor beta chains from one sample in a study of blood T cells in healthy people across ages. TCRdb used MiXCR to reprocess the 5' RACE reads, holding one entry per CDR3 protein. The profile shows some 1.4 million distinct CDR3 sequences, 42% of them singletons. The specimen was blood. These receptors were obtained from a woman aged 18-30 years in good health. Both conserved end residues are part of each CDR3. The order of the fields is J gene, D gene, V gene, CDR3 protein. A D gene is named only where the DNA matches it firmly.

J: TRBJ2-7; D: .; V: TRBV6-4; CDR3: CASSSHPGSYEQYF
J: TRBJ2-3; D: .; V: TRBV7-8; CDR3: CASSLGGAGRGFGTDTQYF
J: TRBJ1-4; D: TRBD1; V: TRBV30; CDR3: CAWSEAGGEKLFF
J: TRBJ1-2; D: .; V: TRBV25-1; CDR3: CASSAGKHGYTF
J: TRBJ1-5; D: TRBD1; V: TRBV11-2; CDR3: CASSDPGQGSHQPQHF
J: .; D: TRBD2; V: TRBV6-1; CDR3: CASRLRYTGAGPQNIQYF
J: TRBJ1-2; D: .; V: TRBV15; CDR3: CATSRDRGGNYGYTF
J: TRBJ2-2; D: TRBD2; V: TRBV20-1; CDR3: CSASAGPLNTGELFF
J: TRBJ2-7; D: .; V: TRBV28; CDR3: CASSVRMQLVPDRDEQYF
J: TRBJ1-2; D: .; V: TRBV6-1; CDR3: CASSLRGQLNYGYTF
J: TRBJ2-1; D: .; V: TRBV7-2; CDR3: CASSRTQYEQFF
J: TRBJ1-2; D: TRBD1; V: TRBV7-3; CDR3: CASSLHPIDRGEIYGYTF
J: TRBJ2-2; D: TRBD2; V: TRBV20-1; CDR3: CSASVTVAGAGGELFF
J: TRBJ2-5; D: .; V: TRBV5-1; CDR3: CASSFGSPQETQYF
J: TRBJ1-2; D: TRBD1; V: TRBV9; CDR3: CASSVGRGQQYGYTF
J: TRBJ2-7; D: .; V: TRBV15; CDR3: CATSRPGSYEQYF
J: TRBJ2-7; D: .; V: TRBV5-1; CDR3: CASSVYRSYEQYF
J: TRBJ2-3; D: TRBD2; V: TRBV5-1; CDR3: CASSLAGGSRFRTDTQYF
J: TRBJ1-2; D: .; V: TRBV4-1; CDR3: CASSLGRGEYYGYTF
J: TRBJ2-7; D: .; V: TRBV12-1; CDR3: CASSAGTSGKAIGYEQYF
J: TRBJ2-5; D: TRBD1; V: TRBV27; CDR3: CASSLDRVGNRETQYF
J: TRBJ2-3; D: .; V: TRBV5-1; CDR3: CASSLRRQGTDTQYF
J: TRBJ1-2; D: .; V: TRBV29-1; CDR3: CSVTDKNYGYTF
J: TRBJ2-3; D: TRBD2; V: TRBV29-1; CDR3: CSVALAGVDTDTQYF